This T cell receptor beta chain stems from a study of T cell changes during pregnancy in multiple sclerosis. The protocol was immunoSEQ multiplex PCR, while the TCRdb copy is restricted to in-frame clones and leaves out a portion. The data contain around 100,000 clones, approximately 89% of them seen just once; the ten biggest clones take up 3.5%. The CDR3 runs 15 residues. Germline V CDR1 and CDR2: MGHDK, SYGVNS. V was shortened by 1 base and J by 3 bases, with 12 bases between the two germline ends. The sequencing here drew on peripheral blood, taken after pregnancy. The TCR originated in a female donor with multiple sclerosis, enrolled in a pregnancy study. The V gene is TRBV25-1, the J gene TRBJ1-2; TRBD1 is a possible D gene (6 bases). CDR3 amino acids: CASSESQKGDYGYTF. CDR3 DNA sequence: TGTGCCAGCAGTGAATCTCAGAAGGGGGACTATGGCTACACCTTC.